The entry below describes one T cell receptor beta chain. The antigen is unknown. The data derive from a study of neurological immune-mediated disorders. Study-level results: HTLV-1-associated myelopathy showed the most TCR clonal expansion; multiple sclerosis the least, below healthy controls. The absence of shared CDR3 amino acid sequences among expanded clones across subjects suggests private repertoires in all groups.

The V gene's germline CDR1 is MNHEY and CDR2 SVGAGI. Trimming removed 3 bases from V and 2 bases from J, with 17 bases in between. This CDR3 region has 16 residues. This sample's time point: technical triplicate 3. The sorted libraries took some 1.1 million CD4+ or CD8+ T cells. Synthesis of cDNA was accomplished via 5'RACE employing 10-nucleotide random UMIs. TCRdb analysed the 5' RACE reads with MiXCR anew, one entry per CDR3 protein. The data contain 25,000 to 35,000 distinct CDR3 sequences, around 16% of them seen just once; the ten biggest clones take up 4.5% to 5%. The TCR was taken from a female donor with HTLV-1-associated myelopathy (HAM/TSP). The V and J genes are TRBV6-5 and TRBJ2-7; D might be TRBD2 (5 bases). The sample taken for sequencing was CD4+ T cells from blood. The DNA of the CDR3 is TGTGCCAGCAGTTATCAGGCCTGGGGAGAAACCTACGAGCAGTACTTC. Encoded protein: CASSYQAWGETYEQYF.